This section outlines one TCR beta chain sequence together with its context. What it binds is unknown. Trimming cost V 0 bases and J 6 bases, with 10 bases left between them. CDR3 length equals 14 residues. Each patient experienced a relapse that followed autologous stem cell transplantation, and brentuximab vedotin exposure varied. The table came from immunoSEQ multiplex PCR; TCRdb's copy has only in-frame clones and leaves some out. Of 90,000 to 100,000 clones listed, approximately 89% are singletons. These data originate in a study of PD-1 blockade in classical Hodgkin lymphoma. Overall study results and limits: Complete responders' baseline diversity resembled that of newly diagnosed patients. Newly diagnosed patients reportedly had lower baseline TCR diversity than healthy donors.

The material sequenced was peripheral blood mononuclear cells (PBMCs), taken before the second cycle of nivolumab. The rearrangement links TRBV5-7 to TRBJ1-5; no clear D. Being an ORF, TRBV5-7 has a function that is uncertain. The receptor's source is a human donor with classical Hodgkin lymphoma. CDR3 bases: TGTGCCAGCAGCTTGGAGACATGGAGTCAGCCCCAGCATTTT. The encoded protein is CASSLETWSQPQHF.